Listed below are T cell receptor beta chains from one sample, sequenced in a study of shared clonotypes between healthy human individuals. Measured with immunoSEQ multiplex PCR; TCRdb has only the in-frame clones, and not every one. This sample carries 2.3 million or so clones, 85% to 95% of them seen once, and the ten largest clones take 0.39%. Sequenced input: naive CD4+ T cells from PBMCs. Source of these receptors: a man between 18 and 35 years old in good health. Some clones in this sample may be carry-over from other donors' samples. The CDR3 runs from the conserved cysteine through the conserved F or W. Each record gives: J gene, clone size, V gene, D gene, CDR3 protein, CDR3 DNA. The D gene is left open where the match is weak. Rows give clone size only sometimes, using once, few, many, or a class for an expanded clone.

J: TRBJ2-5; size: .; V: TRBV7-9; D: .; CDR3: CASSPGSPGKETQYF; DNA: TGTGCCAGCAGCCCCGGGTCGCCGGGAAAAGAGACCCAGTACTTC
J: TRBJ2-5; size: .; V: TRBV27; D: .; CDR3: CASAEAGGSNDGEETQYF; DNA: TGTGCCAGCGCCGAAGCAGGGGGGAGTAACGACGGGGAAGAGACCCAGTACTTC
J: TRBJ1-1; size: .; V: TRBV4-3; D: TRBD1; CDR3: CASSQVTQGAGAFF; DNA: TGCGCCAGCAGCCAAGTGACCCAGGGGGCAGGGGCTTTCTTT
J: TRBJ1-5; size: .; V: TRBV7-9; D: .; CDR3: CASSSGDNQPQHF; DNA: TGTGCCAGCAGCTCTGGGGACAATCAGCCCCAGCATTTT
J: TRBJ2-7; size: .; V: TRBV4-1; D: TRBD2; CDR3: CASSLRLASGSYEQYF; DNA: TGCGCCAGCAGCCTTAGGTTAGCTAGCGGGAGCTACGAGCAGTACTTC
J: TRBJ1-5; size: few; V: TRBV2; D: .; CDR3: CASSEAHSNQPQHF; DNA: TGTGCCAGCAGTGAAGCGCACAGCAATCAGCCCCAGCATTTT
J: TRBJ1-1; size: few; V: TRBV27; D: .; CDR3: CASSGRDTEAFF; DNA: TGTGCCAGCAGTGGCAGAGACACTGAAGCTTTCTTT
J: TRBJ2-1; size: once; V: TRBV10-3; D: TRBD2; CDR3: CAISEVLLQLAGNNEQFF; DNA: TGTGCCATCAGTGAGGTGTTATTGCAACTAGCGGGAAACAATGAGCAGTTCTTC
J: TRBJ1-2; size: .; V: TRBV18; D: TRBD1; CDR3: CASSPPSTGSYGYTF; DNA: TGTGCCAGCTCACCACCGTCGACAGGGTCCTATGGCTACACCTTC
J: TRBJ1-2; size: .; V: TRBV30; D: TRBD1; CDR3: CAAGDRGNYGYTF; DNA: TGTGCCGCGGGTGACAGGGGGAACTATGGCTACACCTTC
J: TRBJ2-3; size: .; V: TRBV5-6; D: TRBD1; CDR3: CASSSLDRGRLDTQYF; DNA: TGTGCCAGCAGTTCCTTAGACAGGGGGCGCCTAGATACGCAGTATTTT
J: TRBJ2-1; size: .; V: TRBV7-3; D: .; CDR3: CASSLTASSSYNEQFF; DNA: TGTGCCAGCAGCTTAACGGCTAGCAGCTCCTACAATGAGCAGTTCTTC
J: TRBJ2-1; size: .; V: TRBV25-1; D: TRBD1; CDR3: CASETFGQGLYNEQFF; DNA: TGTGCCAGCGAAACGTTCGGACAGGGCCTCTACAATGAGCAGTTCTTC
J: TRBJ1-5; size: .; V: TRBV18; D: .; CDR3: CASSLEQGANQPQHF; DNA: TGTGCCAGCTCACTCGAACAGGGAGCCAATCAGCCCCAGCATTTT
J: TRBJ2-1; size: .; V: TRBV4-2; D: TRBD2; CDR3: CASSPQGRGLEVLEQFF; DNA: TGTGCCAGCAGCCCCCAAGGGAGGGGACTAGAGGTACTTGAGCAGTTCTTC
J: TRBJ2-4; size: .; V: TRBV28; D: .; CDR3: CASSFRTFRTKNIQYF; DNA: TGTGCCAGCAGTTTTAGGACTTTCAGAACCAAAAACATTCAGTACTTC
J: TRBJ1-5; size: few; V: TRBV7-2; D: .; CDR3: CASSPTGTSNQPQHF; DNA: TGTGCCAGCAGCCCCACCGGAACCAGCAATCAGCCCCAGCATTTT
J: TRBJ2-3; size: .; V: TRBV9; D: TRBD2; CDR3: CASSVEGLAADTQYF; DNA: TGTGCCAGCAGCGTAGAGGGACTAGCGGCAGATACGCAGTATTTT
J: TRBJ1-2; size: .; V: TRBV28; D: .; CDR3: CASTTGHLNYGYTF; DNA: TGTGCCAGCACCACGGGACACTTGAACTATGGCTACACCTTC
J: TRBJ1-1; size: once; V: TRBV27; D: .; CDR3: CASSLYAPGRGAMNTEAFF; DNA: TGTGCCAGCAGTTTATATGCCCCGGGGAGGGGGGCAATGAACACTGAAGCTTTCTTT
J: TRBJ2-3; size: .; V: TRBV4-3; D: TRBD2; CDR3: CASSLGTSDTDTQYF; DNA: TGCGCCAGCAGCCTCGGGACTAGCGACACAGATACGCAGTATTTT
J: TRBJ2-1; size: .; V: TRBV15; D: .; CDR3: CATSSRGREQFF; DNA: TGTGCCACCAGCAGCCGAGGGAGAGAGCAGTTCTTC
J: TRBJ1-2; size: .; V: TRBV28; D: .; CDR3: CASSLGGYGYTF; DNA: TGTGCCAGCAGTTTGGGTGGATATGGCTACACCTTC
J: TRBJ1-1; size: .; V: TRBV2; D: TRBD1; CDR3: CASRTGQGGGGTEAFF; DNA: TGTGCCAGCAGGACGGGACAGGGAGGCGGTGGCACTGAAGCTTTCTTT
J: TRBJ1-5; size: .; V: TRBV27; D: .; CDR3: CASSLLYSDGGAVQPQHF; DNA: TGTGCCAGCAGTTTACTTTACTCAGACGGGGGGGCTGTTCAGCCCCAGCATTTT
J: TRBJ2-3; size: .; V: TRBV27; D: .; CDR3: CASSGRGLDTQYF; DNA: TGTGCCAGCAGTGGAAGGGGACTAGATACGCAGTATTTT
J: TRBJ1-1; size: .; V: TRBV6-5; D: .; CDR3: CASSSLTGTTEAFF; DNA: TGTGCCAGCAGTTCTCTAACCGGGACCACTGAAGCTTTCTTT
J: TRBJ1-4; size: .; V: TRBV5-1; D: .; CDR3: CASSLEGTANEKLFF; DNA: TGCGCCAGCAGCTTGGAGGGTACCGCTAATGAAAAACTGTTTTTT
J: TRBJ2-7; size: .; V: TRBV6-6; D: TRBD1; CDR3: CASSYGGQQAYEQYF; DNA: TGTGCCAGCAGTTACGGGGGACAGCAGGCCTACGAGCAGTACTTC
J: TRBJ1-4; size: once; V: TRBV6-6; D: .; CDR3: CASRFGQFNEKLFF; DNA: TGTGCCAGCAGATTCGGACAGTTTAATGAAAAACTGTTTTTT
J: TRBJ2-1; size: .; V: TRBV7-3; D: .; CDR3: CASSSSRATDYNEQFF; DNA: TGTGCCAGCAGCTCCTCCCGTGCTACCGACTACAATGAGCAGTTCTTC
J: TRBJ2-3; size: .; V: TRBV28; D: TRBD2; CDR3: CASSLDRGLANTDTQYF; DNA: TGTGCCAGCAGTTTAGACCGCGGACTAGCGAACACAGATACGCAGTATTTT
J: TRBJ2-7; size: .; V: TRBV28; D: TRBD1; CDR3: CASGDRGRLAYEQYF; DNA: TGTGCCAGCGGGGACAGGGGGCGTTTAGCCTACGAGCAGTACTTC
J: TRBJ2-7; size: .; V: TRBV2; D: TRBD1; CDR3: CASNWDSYEQYF; DNA: TGTGCCAGCAATTGGGACAGCTACGAGCAGTACTTC
J: TRBJ2-5; size: .; V: TRBV7-9; D: .; CDR3: CASSLVRGETQYF; DNA: TGTGCCAGCAGCTTAGTTCGGGGAGAGACCCAGTACTTC
J: TRBJ2-5; size: .; V: TRBV7-2; D: .; CDR3: CASSSTSGSWETQYF; DNA: TGTGCCAGCAGCTCCACCTCCGGGTCCTGGGAGACCCAGTACTTC
J: TRBJ2-6; size: .; V: TRBV6-5; D: TRBD1; CDR3: CASGQGPSGANVLTF; DNA: TGTGCCAGCGGACAGGGCCCATCTGGGGCCAACGTCCTGACTTTC
J: TRBJ2-1; size: .; V: TRBV2; D: TRBD2; CDR3: CASSELATYNEQFF; DNA: TGTGCCAGCAGCGAACTAGCGACCTACAATGAGCAGTTCTTC
J: TRBJ2-1; size: .; V: TRBV11-3; D: .; CDR3: CASSSRRHEQFF; DNA: TGTGCCAGCAGCTCCAGGCGGCATGAGCAGTTCTTC
J: TRBJ2-2; size: .; V: TRBV15; D: TRBD2; CDR3: CATQPGLATGELFF; DNA: TGTGCCACTCAACCGGGACTAGCAACCGGGGAGCTGTTTTTT
J: TRBJ1-5; size: .; V: TRBV6-1; D: .; CDR3: CASSPGTNSNQPQHF; DNA: TGTGCCAGCAGCCCCGGGACAAATAGCAATCAGCCCCAGCATTTT